These T cell receptor beta chains were read from a single sample in a study of human T cells and chemical hapten exposure. TCRdb redid the calling of the RACE reads with MiXCR, one entry per CDR3 protein. Counted here are 300,000 to 350,000 distinct CDR3 sequences, under 8% occurring once; the ten biggest clones make up 7.5% to 9%. Sequenced material: whole blood, taken in connection with sensitization to the hapten diphenylcyclopropenone (DPC). These TCRs come from a woman younger than 30 with alopecia areata. Some clones in this sample may be carry-over from other donors' samples. Each CDR3 is given with its conserved first and last residue. The D gene is left open where the match is weak. Some rows have no size entry. The others give once, few or many, or a class for an expanded clone.

size: few
D: TRBD1
J: TRBJ1-2
V: TRBV7-9
CDR3: CASSLQGGAVNYGYTF
DNA: TGTGCCAGCAGCTTACAAGGGGGCGCCGTGAACTATGGCTACACCTTC

size: few
D: TRBD1
J: TRBJ1-1
V: TRBV7-8
CDR3: CASSLARTGIMNTEAFF
DNA: TGTGCCAGCAGCTTAGCCCGGACAGGGATTATGAACACTGAAGCTTTCTTT

size: many
D: .
J: TRBJ2-3
V: TRBV4-3
CDR3: CASSQDLWGADTQYF
DNA: TGCGCCAGCAGCCAAGATCTATGGGGAGCAGATACGCAGTATTTT

size: .
D: .
J: TRBJ1-2
V: TRBV12-5
CDR3: CASGSPTVNYGYTF
DNA: TGTGCTAGTGGTTCCCCGACAGTTAACTATGGCTACACCTTC

size: many
D: TRBD1
J: TRBJ2-3
V: TRBV11-2
CDR3: CASSYGQGSDTQYF
DNA: TGTGCCAGCAGCTACGGACAGGGGTCAGATACGCAGTATTTT

size: .
D: .
J: TRBJ1-6
V: TRBV6-5
CDR3: CASSPPLGPSSPLHF
DNA: TGTGCCAGCAGTCCCCCCCTCGGCCCTAGCTCACCCCTCCACTTT

size: many
D: TRBD1
J: TRBJ1-1
V: TRBV18
CDR3: CASSPGQGTEAFF
DNA: TGTGCCAGCTCACCGGGACAGGGAACTGAAGCTTTCTTT

size: .
D: .
J: TRBJ2-7
V: TRBV19
CDR3: CASSQGRGPPYEQYF
DNA: TGTGCCAGTAGTCAAGGGCGGGGGCCCCCCTACGAGCAGTACTTC

size: .
D: TRBD1
J: TRBJ1-2
V: TRBV29-1
CDR3: CSADPGTGDGYTF
DNA: TGCAGCGCCGATCCCGGGACAGGGGATGGCTACACCTTC

size: .
D: .
J: TRBJ1-6
V: TRBV6-5
CDR3: CASSSGQRRSPLHF
DNA: TGTGCCAGCAGTTCAGGACAGCGCAGATCACCCCTCCACTTT

size: many
D: TRBD2
J: TRBJ2-3
V: TRBV4-2
CDR3: CASSPDLSGGAGGTQYF
DNA: TGTGCCAGCAGCCCCGACCTTAGCGGGGGGGCTGGAGGTACGCAGTATTTT

size: many
D: TRBD2
J: TRBJ2-5
V: TRBV6-1
CDR3: CASSIGVPGLAGQETQYF
DNA: TGTGCCAGCAGTATCGGGGTCCCGGGACTAGCGGGGCAAGAGACCCAGTACTTC

size: .
D: .
J: TRBJ1-5
V: TRBV12-3/TRBV12-4
CDR3: CASNRFQPQHF
DNA: TGTGCCAGCAACCGGTTTCAGCCCCAGCATTTT

size: many
D: .
J: TRBJ1-2
V: TRBV6-5
CDR3: CASSYSYRSKVNYGYTF
DNA: TGTGCCAGCAGTTACTCGTACCGCTCTAAGGTTAACTATGGCTACACCTTC

size: many
D: .
J: TRBJ1-4
V: TRBV7-8
CDR3: CASSPLRVLSGTNEKLFF
DNA: TGTGCCAGCAGCCCCTTGCGTGTCCTCTCCGGAACTAATGAAAAACTGTTTTTT

size: few
D: TRBD1
J: TRBJ1-2
V: TRBV11-2
CDR3: CASSRKSGGLDGYTF
DNA: TGTGCCAGCAGCAGAAAATCAGGGGGACTTGATGGCTACACCTTC

size: few
D: .
J: TRBJ1-2
V: TRBV12-3/TRBV12-4
CDR3: CASSIENYGYTF
DNA: TGTGCCAGCAGCATAGAGAACTATGGCTACACCTTC

size: many
D: .
J: TRBJ2-2
V: TRBV20-1
CDR3: CSARDLSRHTGELFF
DNA: TGCAGTGCTAGAGATCTTTCTCGACACACCGGGGAGCTGTTTTTT

size: few
D: .
J: TRBJ1-1
V: TRBV9
CDR3: CASSAQPKMNTEAFF
DNA: TGTGCCAGCAGCGCCCAACCGAAAATGAACACTGAAGCTTTCTTT

size: few
D: .
J: TRBJ2-3
V: TRBV12-3/TRBV12-4
CDR3: CASSFLASDTQYF
DNA: TGTGCCAGCAGTTTCCTAGCGTCAGATACGCAGTATTTT

size: many
D: TRBD1
J: TRBJ2-7
V: TRBV29-1
CDR3: CSAGTGIYEQYF
DNA: TGCAGCGCCGGGACAGGGATCTACGAGCAGTACTTC

size: .
D: .
J: TRBJ2-3
V: TRBV7-2
CDR3: CASSLSGRDTQYF
DNA: TGTGCCAGCAGCTTATCGGGCCGAGATACGCAGTATTTT

size: many
D: .
J: TRBJ2-1
V: TRBV20-1
CDR3: CSASGGLNEQFF
DNA: TGCAGTGCTAGCGGGGGGCTCAATGAGCAGTTCTTC

size: .
D: .
J: TRBJ1-2
V: TRBV3-1
CDR3: CASSQLLNYGYTF
DNA: TGTGCCAGCAGCCAACTCTTAAACTATGGCTACACCTTC

size: .
D: .
J: TRBJ2-7
V: TRBV3-1
CDR3: CASSHTSPTYEQYF
DNA: TGTGCCAGCAGCCACACCAGCCCAACCTACGAGCAGTACTTC

size: .
D: .
J: TRBJ2-1
V: TRBV19
CDR3: CASSIEAWAYNEQFF
DNA: TGTGCCAGTAGTATAGAGGCGTGGGCCTACAATGAGCAGTTCTTC

size: many
D: .
J: TRBJ2-4
V: TRBV4-3
CDR3: CASSRESWSKNIQYF
DNA: TGCGCCAGCAGCCGTGAGAGTTGGTCCAAAAACATTCAGTACTTC

size: .
D: .
J: TRBJ2-5
V: TRBV4-3
CDR3: CASSQDDGGAAETQYF
DNA: TGCGCCAGCAGCCAAGATGATGGGGGGGCGGCGGAGACCCAGTACTTC

size: .
D: .
J: TRBJ1-2
V: TRBV6-2/TRBV6-3
CDR3: CASSYGEPVGGYTF
DNA: TGTGCCAGCAGTTACGGGGAGCCAGTGGGTGGCTACACCTTC

size: .
D: TRBD1
J: TRBJ1-1
V: TRBV10-3
CDR3: CAISDKGAEDGAFF
DNA: TGTGCCATCAGTGATAAGGGGGCGGAAGACGGAGCTTTCTTT

size: many
D: TRBD2
J: TRBJ2-1
V: TRBV12-3/TRBV12-4
CDR3: CASTTRRGANYNEQFF
DNA: TGTGCCAGCACAACCAGGCGGGGGGCCAATTACAATGAGCAGTTCTTC

size: many
D: TRBD2
J: TRBJ2-3
V: TRBV7-6
CDR3: CASSQLAGAGDTQYF
DNA: TGTGCCAGCAGCCAACTAGCGGGGGCGGGAGATACGCAGTATTTT

size: few
D: .
J: TRBJ2-5
V: TRBV7-6
CDR3: CASSFSDSGEETQYF
DNA: TGTGCCAGCAGCTTCTCGGACAGCGGGGAAGAGACCCAGTACTTC

size: .
D: .
J: TRBJ2-1
V: TRBV11-2
CDR3: CASSLVVGYNEQFF
DNA: TGTGCCAGCAGCTTAGTGGTCGGCTACAATGAGCAGTTCTTC

size: many
D: TRBD1
J: TRBJ1-5
V: TRBV6-2/TRBV6-3
CDR3: CASRDRVDQPQHF
DNA: TGTGCCAGCCGGGACAGGGTCGATCAGCCCCAGCATTTT

size: few
D: TRBD1
J: TRBJ1-1
V: TRBV5-1
CDR3: CASSADRVAEAFF
DNA: TGCGCCAGCAGCGCCGACAGGGTTGCTGAAGCTTTCTTT

size: many
D: .
J: TRBJ2-7
V: TRBV7-2
CDR3: CASSSGRGRYEQYF
DNA: TGTGCCAGCAGCTCGGGCAGGGGCCGGTACGAGCAGTACTTC

size: few
D: TRBD1
J: TRBJ2-7
V: TRBV3-1
CDR3: CASSQKDRGRGEQYF
DNA: TGTGCCAGCAGCCAGAAGGACAGGGGGCGCGGCGAGCAGTACTTC

size: few
D: .
J: TRBJ1-1
V: TRBV6-6
CDR3: CASSYMRRQNTEAFF
DNA: TGTGCCAGCAGTTACATGCGCAGACAGAACACTGAAGCTTTCTTT

size: .
D: .
J: TRBJ1-6
V: TRBV2
CDR3: CASREGSYNSPLHF
DNA: TGTGCCAGCAGGGAGGGGAGCTATAATTCACCCCTCCACTTT

size: many
D: TRBD1
J: TRBJ1-2
V: TRBV28
CDR3: CASSLGTTGGIGYTF
DNA: TGTGCCAGCAGTTTAGGGACGACAGGGGGAATTGGCTACACCTTC

size: few
D: TRBD2
J: TRBJ2-2
V: TRBV7-2
CDR3: CASSRLGLAVNTGELFF
DNA: TGTGCCAGCAGCAGGTTAGGACTAGCAGTAAACACCGGGGAGCTGTTTTTT

size: many
D: .
J: TRBJ2-1
V: TRBV5-4
CDR3: CASSFPSGEQFF
DNA: TGTGCCAGCAGCTTTCCTTCTGGAGAGCAGTTCTTC

size: .
D: .
J: TRBJ2-3
V: TRBV7-9
CDR3: CASSLGSAGDPQYF
DNA: TGTGCCAGCAGTTTAGGGTCGGCAGGGGATCCGCAGTATTTT

size: few
D: .
J: TRBJ1-2
V: TRBV12-3/TRBV12-4
CDR3: CASSLWGGDGYTF
DNA: TGTGCCAGCAGTTTATGGGGAGGCGATGGCTACACCTTC

size: few
D: .
J: TRBJ2-7
V: TRBV10-3
CDR3: CAISVGGEQYF
DNA: TGTGCCATCAGTGTAGGGGGCGAGCAGTACTTC

size: .
D: TRBD1
J: TRBJ1-2
V: TRBV6-5
CDR3: CASSSRSGTGNYGYTF
DNA: TGTGCCAGCAGTTCCCGCTCTGGGACAGGGAACTATGGCTACACCTTC

size: many
D: TRBD1
J: TRBJ2-1
V: TRBV7-2
CDR3: CASSRWTGGRGGEQFF
DNA: TGTGCCAGCAGCCGATGGACAGGGGGCCGTGGGGGTGAGCAGTTCTTC

size: few
D: TRBD2
J: TRBJ2-5
V: TRBV5-1
CDR3: CASSSPKTTSGVETQYF
DNA: TGCGCCAGCAGCTCACCCAAAACCACTAGCGGGGTTGAGACCCAGTACTTC

size: once
D: TRBD2
J: TRBJ2-1
V: TRBV19
CDR3: CASAGGPNEQFF
DNA: TGTGCCAGTGCGGGGGGGCCGAATGAGCAGTTCTTC

size: .
D: .
J: TRBJ1-5
V: TRBV7-2
CDR3: CASSLMPGGQPQHF
DNA: TGTGCCAGCAGCTTAATGCCGGGAGGGCAGCCCCAGCATTTT